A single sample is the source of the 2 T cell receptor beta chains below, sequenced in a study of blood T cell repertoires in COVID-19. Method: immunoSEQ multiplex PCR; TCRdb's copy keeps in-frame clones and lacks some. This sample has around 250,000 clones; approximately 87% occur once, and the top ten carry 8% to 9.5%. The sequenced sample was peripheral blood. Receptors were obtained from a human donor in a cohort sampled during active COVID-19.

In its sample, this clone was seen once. CDR3 loop: CASSPGGPYNEQFF. The CDR3 nucleotides read TGTGCCAGCAGCCCGGGGGGACCCTACAATGAGCAGTTCTTC. V gene TRBV3-1 (or the pseudogene TRBV3-2) combines with J gene TRBJ2-1; 7 positions match TRBD2. Germline CDR1 LGHDT, CDR2 YNNKEL (reference sequence). This CDR3 has 14 amino acids. Trimming at V came to 4 bases and at J to 2 bases, leaving 2 bases not matched to a gene.

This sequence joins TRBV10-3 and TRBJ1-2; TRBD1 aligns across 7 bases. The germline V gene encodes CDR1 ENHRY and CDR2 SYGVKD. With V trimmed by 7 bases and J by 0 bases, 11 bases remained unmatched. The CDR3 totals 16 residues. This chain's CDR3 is CAIKNRQGSSNYGYTF. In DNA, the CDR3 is TGTGCCATCAAAAACAGACAGGGATCCTCTAACTATGGCTACACCTTC.